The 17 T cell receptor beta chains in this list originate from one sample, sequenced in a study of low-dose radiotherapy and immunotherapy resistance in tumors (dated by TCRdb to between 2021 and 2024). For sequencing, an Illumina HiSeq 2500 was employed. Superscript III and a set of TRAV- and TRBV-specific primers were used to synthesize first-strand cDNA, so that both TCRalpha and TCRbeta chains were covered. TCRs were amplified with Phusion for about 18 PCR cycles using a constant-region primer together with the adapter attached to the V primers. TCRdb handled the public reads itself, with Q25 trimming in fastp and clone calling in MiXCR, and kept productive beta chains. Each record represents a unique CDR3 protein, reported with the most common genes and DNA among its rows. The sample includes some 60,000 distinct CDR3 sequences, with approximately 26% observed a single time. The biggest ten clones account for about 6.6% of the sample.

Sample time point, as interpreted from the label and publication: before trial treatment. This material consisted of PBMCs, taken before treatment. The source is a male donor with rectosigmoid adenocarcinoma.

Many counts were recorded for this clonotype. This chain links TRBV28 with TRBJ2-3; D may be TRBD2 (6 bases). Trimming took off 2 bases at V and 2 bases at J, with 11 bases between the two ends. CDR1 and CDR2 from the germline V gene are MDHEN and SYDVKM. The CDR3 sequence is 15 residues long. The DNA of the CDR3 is TGTGCCAGCAGTTTAGCGGCGGGACCCACAGATACGCAGTATTTT. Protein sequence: CASSLAAGPTDTQYF.

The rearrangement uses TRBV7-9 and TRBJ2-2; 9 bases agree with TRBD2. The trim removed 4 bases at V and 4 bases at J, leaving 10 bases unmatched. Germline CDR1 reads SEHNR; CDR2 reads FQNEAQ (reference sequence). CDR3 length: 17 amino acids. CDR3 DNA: TGTGCCAGCAGCTCTCCCCGCGGGGGGGGTAGCACCGGGGAGCTGTTTTTT. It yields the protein CASSSPRGGGSTGELFF.

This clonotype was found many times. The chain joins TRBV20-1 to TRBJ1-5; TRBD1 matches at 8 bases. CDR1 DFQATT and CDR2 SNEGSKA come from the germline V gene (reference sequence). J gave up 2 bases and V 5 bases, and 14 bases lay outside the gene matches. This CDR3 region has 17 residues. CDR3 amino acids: CSAHSRTGISGNQPQHF. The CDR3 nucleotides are TGCAGTGCTCACTCTCGGACAGGGATAAGTGGCAATCAGCCCCAGCATTTT.

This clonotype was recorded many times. The CDR3 spells CASSDLTDTQYF. The CDR3 nucleotides read TGTGCCAGCAGCGACCTCACAGATACGCAGTATTTT. The chain recombines TRBV5-6 with TRBJ2-3; D is unresolved. The CDR3 covers 12 residues. CDR1 is SGHDT and CDR2 is YYEEEE in the germline V gene. The ends were cut back, 4 bases at V and 2 bases at J, with 5 bases in the middle.

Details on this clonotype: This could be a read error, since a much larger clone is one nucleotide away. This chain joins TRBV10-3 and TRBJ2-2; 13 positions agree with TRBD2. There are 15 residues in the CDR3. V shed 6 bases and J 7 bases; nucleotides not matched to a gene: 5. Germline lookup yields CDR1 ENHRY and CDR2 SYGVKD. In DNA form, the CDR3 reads TGTGCCATCAGCAGGACTAGCGGGGGCGGCGGGGAGCTGTTTTTT. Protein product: CAISRTSGGGGELFF.

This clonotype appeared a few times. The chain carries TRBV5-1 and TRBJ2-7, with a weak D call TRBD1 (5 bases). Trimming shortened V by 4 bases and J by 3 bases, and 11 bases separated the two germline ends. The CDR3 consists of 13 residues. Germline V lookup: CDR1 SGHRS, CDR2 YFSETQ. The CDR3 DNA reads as TGCGCCAGCAGCAGGGGATCCTACTACGAGCAGTACTTC. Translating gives CASSRGSYYEQYF.

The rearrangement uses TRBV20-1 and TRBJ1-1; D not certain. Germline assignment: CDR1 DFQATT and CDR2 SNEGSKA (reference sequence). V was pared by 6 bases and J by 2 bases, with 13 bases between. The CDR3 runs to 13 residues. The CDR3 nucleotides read TGCAGTGCCGATCGGCCACCTAACACTGAAGCTTTCTTT. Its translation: CSADRPPNTEAFF.

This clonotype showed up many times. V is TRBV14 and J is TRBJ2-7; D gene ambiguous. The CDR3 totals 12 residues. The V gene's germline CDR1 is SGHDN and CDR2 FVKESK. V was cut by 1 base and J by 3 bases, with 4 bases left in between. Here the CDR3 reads CASSQVSYEQYF. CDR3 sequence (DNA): TGTGCCAGCAGCCAAGTTAGCTACGAGCAGTACTTC.

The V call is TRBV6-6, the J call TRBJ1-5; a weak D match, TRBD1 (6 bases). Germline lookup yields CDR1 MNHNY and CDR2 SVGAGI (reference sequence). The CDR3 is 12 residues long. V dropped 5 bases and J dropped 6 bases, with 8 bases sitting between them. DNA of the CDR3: TGTGCCAGCAGTGAACAGGGTCAGCCCCAGCATTTT. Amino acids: CASSEQGQPQHF.

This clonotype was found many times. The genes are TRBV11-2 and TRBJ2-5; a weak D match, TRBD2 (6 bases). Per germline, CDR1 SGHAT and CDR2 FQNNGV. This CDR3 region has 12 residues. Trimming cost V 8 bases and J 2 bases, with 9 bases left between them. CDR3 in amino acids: CASAGGQETQYF. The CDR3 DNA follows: TGTGCCAGCGCCGGGGGTCAAGAGACCCAGTACTTC.

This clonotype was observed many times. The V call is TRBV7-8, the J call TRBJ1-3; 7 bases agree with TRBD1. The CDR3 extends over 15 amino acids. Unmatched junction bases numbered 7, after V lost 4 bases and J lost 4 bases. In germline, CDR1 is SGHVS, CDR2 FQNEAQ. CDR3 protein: CASSYTGEFGNTIYF. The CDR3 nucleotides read TGTGCCAGCAGCTATACAGGGGAGTTCGGAAACACCATATATTTT.

CDR3 DNA sequence: TGTGCCAGCAGTTACCCCTCGATGTCCGGGGCAGGCAATCAGCCCCAGCATTTT. It codes for CASSYPSMSGAGNQPQHF. This chain links TRBV6-2 or TRBV6-3 with TRBJ1-5, with D perhaps TRBD1 (5 bases). Trimming removed 2 bases at V and 2 bases at J, with 19 bases between. This CDR3 has 18 amino acids. Germline values: CDR1 MNHEY, CDR2 SVGEGT.

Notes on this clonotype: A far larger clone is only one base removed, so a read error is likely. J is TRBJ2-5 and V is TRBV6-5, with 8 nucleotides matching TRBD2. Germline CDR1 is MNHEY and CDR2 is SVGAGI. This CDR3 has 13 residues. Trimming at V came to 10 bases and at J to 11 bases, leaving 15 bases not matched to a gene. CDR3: CATGLAAGNEQYF. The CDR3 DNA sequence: TGTGCCACCGGACTAGCCGCTGGGAATGAGCAGTACTTC.

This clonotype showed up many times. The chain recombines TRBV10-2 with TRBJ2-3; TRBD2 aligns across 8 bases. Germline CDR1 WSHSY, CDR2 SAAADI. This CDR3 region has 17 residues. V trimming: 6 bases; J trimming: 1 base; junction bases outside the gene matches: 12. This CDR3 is CASRGISGAGGTDTQYF. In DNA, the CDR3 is TGCGCCAGCAGAGGGATTAGCGGGGCTGGCGGCACAGATACGCAGTATTTT.

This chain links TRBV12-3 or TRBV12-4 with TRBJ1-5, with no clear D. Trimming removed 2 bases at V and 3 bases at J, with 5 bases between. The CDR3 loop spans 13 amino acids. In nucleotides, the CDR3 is TGTGCCAGCAGTTTAACAGACAATCAGCCCCAGCATTTT. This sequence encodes CASSLTDNQPQHF.

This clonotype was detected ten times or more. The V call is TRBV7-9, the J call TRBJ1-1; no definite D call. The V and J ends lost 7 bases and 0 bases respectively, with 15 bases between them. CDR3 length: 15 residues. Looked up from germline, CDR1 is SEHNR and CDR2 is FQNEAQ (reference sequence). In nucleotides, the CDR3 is TGTGCCAGCATAAAACTCGATCTAATGAACACTGAAGCTTTCTTT. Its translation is CASIKLDLMNTEAFF.

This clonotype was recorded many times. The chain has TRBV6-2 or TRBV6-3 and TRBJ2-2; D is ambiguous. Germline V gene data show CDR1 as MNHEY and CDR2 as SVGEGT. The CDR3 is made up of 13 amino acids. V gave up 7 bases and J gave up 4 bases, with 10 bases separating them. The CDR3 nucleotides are TGTGCCAGCATGGACGGTATCACCGGGGAGCTGTTTTTT. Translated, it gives CASMDGITGELFF.